Here is one T cell receptor beta chain with its context. Antigen: not known. The CDR3 extends 3 residues past the end of the read, so its final part is completed from the germline J gene. This sample is part of a study of T cell clonality in common variable immunodeficiency. Study outcomes and limitations: Fewer deletions and N-nucleotide insertions were reportedly seen in common variable immunodeficiency TCR beta sequences. T cell subpopulation sequencing would be needed to explain CVID clonality.

Sequencing input was equivalent genomic DNA from CVID and controls. This table comes from immunoSEQ multiplex PCR, and its TCRdb copy is limited to in-frame clones, with some not included. The sample contains 40,000 to 50,000 clones, none of them singletons. CDR3 length: 12 residues. The germline V gene encodes CDR1 LNHDA and CDR2 SQIVND (reference sequence). The specimen sequenced was peripheral blood mononuclear cells. The receptor was isolated from a person aged 18 to 75 in good health. The chain carries TRBV19 and TRBJ2-4; the D gene is possibly TRBD1 (5 bases). This CDR3 reads CASSPGRYGQYF. The part of the CDR3 DNA that was read is TGTGCCAGTAGTCCAGGGCGCTATGGT.